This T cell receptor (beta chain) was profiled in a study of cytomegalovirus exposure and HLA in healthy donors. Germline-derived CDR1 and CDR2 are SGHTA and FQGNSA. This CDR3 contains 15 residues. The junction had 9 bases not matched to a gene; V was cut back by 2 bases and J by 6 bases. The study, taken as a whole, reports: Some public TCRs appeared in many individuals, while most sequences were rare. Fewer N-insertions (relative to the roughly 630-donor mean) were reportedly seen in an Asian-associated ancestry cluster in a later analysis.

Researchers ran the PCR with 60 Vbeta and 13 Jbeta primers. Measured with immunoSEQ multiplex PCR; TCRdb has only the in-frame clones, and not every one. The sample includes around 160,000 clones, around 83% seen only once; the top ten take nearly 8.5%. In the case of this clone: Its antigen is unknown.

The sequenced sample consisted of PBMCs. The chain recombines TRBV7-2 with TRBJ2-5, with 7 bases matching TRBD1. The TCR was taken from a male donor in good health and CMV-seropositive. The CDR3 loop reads CASSLSATGRQTQYF. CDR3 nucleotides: TGTGCCAGCAGCTTAAGTGCGACAGGGCGGCAGACCCAGTACTTC.